This T cell receptor (beta chain) was identified during a study of cytotoxic CD8 clonotypes in ibrutinib-treated CLL. Study details: After median approximately 74 months, roughly 15 stayed in remission, some 12 progressed; responses around 25 partial, 2 complete. Findings and caveats of the study: Private clonotypes, not public ones, expanded at ibrutinib response.

Trimming shortened V by 0 bases and J by 2 bases, and 13 bases separated the two germline ends. Germline CDR1 and CDR2: LGHNA and YNFKEQ. This CDR3 is built from 16 residues. Deep sequencing aimed at 1 in 200,000 to 1 in 1 million T cells' resolution. Assay: immunoSEQ multiplex PCR; the TCRdb copy retains only in-frame clones and omits some. The data show some 300,000 clones, with around four fifths seen just once and 5% to 7% held by the top ten. A word on this clone: Its antigen remains unknown.

TCR beta library input comprised roughly 2 micrograms of genomic DNA from cryopreserved PBMCs. The rearrangement uses TRBV4-2 and TRBJ1-1; D perhaps matches TRBD1 (6 bases). This material consisted of PBMCs, taken before ibrutinib treatment. This TCR came from a human donor with chronic lymphocytic leukemia. The CDR3: CASSQDLARGNTEAFF. The CDR3 DNA reads TGTGCCAGCAGCCAAGATTTGGCCAGGGGAAACACTGAAGCTTTCTTT.